The clone carrying this TCR beta chain has a handful of counts. Its antigen is currently unknown. The entry originates in a study of T-cell reconstitution after alpha-beta-depleted transplantation in children. This sample's TCRbeta library carried unique molecular identifier barcodes. TCRdb called the PCR reads again in MiXCR, with one record for every CDR3 protein. The table has about 300,000 distinct CDR3 sequences, roughly a tenth seen once. Study-level findings and limits: Surviving recipient T cells and thymic progenitors underlay high day-60 TCRbeta diversity in some patients. Several hundred expanded graft clones reportedly supplied alpha-beta T cells about two months after transplant. It was newly produced T cells that mostly accounted for T-cell counts and diversity one year after transplant.

Germline CDR1 and CDR2: SQVTM and ANQGSEA. This CDR3 region has 12 residues. V was clipped by 4 bases and J by 4 bases, with 8 bases between them. The chain joins TRBV29-1 to TRBJ1-5; TRBD1 is a possible D gene (5 bases). Source: PBMCs, taken before TCRalphabeta/CD19-depleted stem cell transplant. The sequence was collected from a boy under two years old with acute myeloid leukemia, due to receive a stem cell transplant. The CDR3 region has the DNA TGCAGCGTTGGGGGCAGAAATCAGCCCCAGCATTTT. Protein product: CSVGGRNQPQHF.